These 25 T cell receptor beta chains came from one sample sequenced in a study of cytomegalovirus exposure and HLA in healthy donors. PCR employed 60 Vbeta and 13 Jbeta primers. Here immunoSEQ multiplex PCR was the method, and the copy in TCRdb shows in-frame clones only, minus some. The sample contains around 130,000 clones, roughly 8.3% of which appear only once. Sequenced sample: PBMCs. These receptors all stem from a middle-aged man in good health and CMV-seronegative.

This clone turned up a few times. The genes are TRBV7-9 and TRBJ1-2, with D uncertain. V was pared by 5 bases and J by 7 bases, with 20 bases between. The V gene's germline CDR1 is SEHNR and CDR2 FQNEAQ (reference sequence). CDR3 size: 15 residues. The CDR3 sequence: CASSPSGNGIGGYTF. DNA for the CDR3: TGTGCCAGCAGCCCCTCGGGGAATGGCATTGGTGGCTACACCTTC. Full variable domain (missing parts from reference TRBV7-9 and TRBJ1-2): DTGVSQNPRHKITKRGQNVTFRCDPISEHNRLYWYRQTLGQGPEFLTYFQNEAQLEKSRLLSDRFSAERPKGSFSTLEIQRTEQGDSAMYLCASSPSGNGIGGYTFGSGTRLTVV.

There are a few counts of this clone. The chain links TRBV7-2 to TRBJ2-4, with D possibly being TRBD2 (6 bases). Germline V gives CDR1 SGHTA, CDR2 FQGNSA. The CDR3 consists of 14 residues. Trimming removed 5 bases from V and 0 bases from J, with 8 bases in between. CDR3 sequence reads: CASSGSGAKNIQYF. Here the CDR3 DNA reads TGTGCCAGCAGCGGTAGCGGAGCCAAAAACATTCAGTACTTC.

This clone was observed a handful of times. The chain links TRBV5-8 to TRBJ2-3; TRBD1 agrees at 8 bases. CDR3 length: 16 amino acids. V trimming: 0 bases; J trimming: 2 bases; junction bases outside the gene matches: 5. Germline V lookup: CDR1 SGHTS, CDR2 YDEGEE. CDR3 residues: CASSLGDRGPTDTQYF. The CDR3 DNA reads as TGTGCCAGCAGCTTGGGAGACAGGGGACCCACAGATACGCAGTATTTT.

In this sample, this clone turned up a few times. V usage is TRBV7-5 and J usage is TRBJ1-2; TRBD1 was called by the table and not checked on the DNA. TRBV7-5 is a known pseudogene. The length of the CDR3 is 14 residues. The chain's CDR3 is CARASRGTTNGYTF. DNA for the CDR3: TGTGCCAGAGCCTCCAGAGGGACAACTAATGGCTACACCTTC.

V gene TRBV7-9 combines with J gene TRBJ2-1; D is unclear. Germline CDR1 SEHNR, CDR2 FQNEAQ (reference sequence). The CDR3 is 11 amino acids. Trimming removed 5 bases from V and 8 bases from J, with 7 bases in between. The CDR3 sequence: CASSPLDEQFF. The CDR3 region has the DNA TGTGCCAGCAGCCCCCTCGATGAGCAGTTCTTC.

This clone was found a few times. The chain employs TRBV4-1 and TRBJ2-7, with D uncertain. Trimming removed 2 bases from V and 4 bases from J, with 9 bases in between. The germline V gene encodes CDR1 MGHRA and CDR2 YSYEKL. The CDR3 is 13 amino acids. CDR3 loop: CASSQSQVYEQYF. CDR3 nucleotide sequence: TGCGCCAGCAGCCAATCCCAGGTTTACGAGCAGTACTTC.

The chain joins TRBV4-1 to TRBJ1-2; no clear D. The ends were cut back, 0 bases at V and 4 bases at J, with 12 bases in the middle. The CDR3 loop spans 15 amino acids. Germline CDR1 reads MGHRA; CDR2 reads YSYEKL. The CDR3: CASSQDREGSYGYTF. CDR3 nucleotide sequence: TGCGCCAGCAGCCAAGATCGGGAGGGTAGCTATGGCTACACCTTC.

The chain joins TRBV7-8 to TRBJ2-7, with 10 bases fitting TRBD2. The CDR3 length is 15 residues. V lost 6 bases, J lost 6 bases, and 11 bases stayed unmatched. Germline V lookup: CDR1 SGHVS, CDR2 FQNEAQ. The CDR3 DNA reads as TGTGCCAGCAGTACTTATAGCGGGGGGCCATCCGAGCAGTACTTC. Amino acids: CASSTYSGGPSEQYF.

The chain couples TRBV6-1 to TRBJ1-6; D is possibly TRBD1 (5 bases). CDR1 MNHNS and CDR2 SASEGT come from the germline V gene. V dropped 2 bases and J dropped 7 bases, with 15 bases sitting between them. The CDR3 sequence is 16 residues long. The CDR3 region is CASSESSRDWNSPLHF. CDR3 sequence (DNA): TGTGCCAGCAGTGAATCGTCCAGGGACTGGAATTCACCCCTCCACTTT.

The chain joins TRBV7-9 to TRBJ1-6, with a weak D call TRBD1 (6 bases). Germline lookup yields CDR1 SEHNR and CDR2 FQNEAQ (reference sequence). The CDR3 runs to 15 residues. V was cut by 1 base and J by 6 bases, with 10 bases left in between. CDR3 protein: CASSLGGQFNSPLHF. DNA for the CDR3: TGTGCCAGCAGCTTAGGGGGGCAGTTTAATTCACCCCTCCACTTT.

This clone occurred a few times. This chain links TRBV2 with TRBJ1-5, with TRBD1 matching 8 bases. The germline gives CDR1 SNHLY, CDR2 FYNNEI. J was trimmed by 6 bases and V by 6 bases; bases with no gene match: 10. CDR3 size: 15 residues. The CDR3 spells CASSGDRGSGQPQHF. The DNA of the CDR3 is TGTGCCAGCAGCGGTGACAGGGGAAGCGGTCAGCCCCAGCATTTT.

This clone is a singleton in its sample. The rearrangement uses TRBV5-5 and TRBJ2-1; 7 bases align to TRBD1. In germline, CDR1 is SGHKS, CDR2 YYEKEE (reference sequence). The CDR3 extends over 14 amino acids. V shed 1 base, J shed 8 bases, and the junction held 6 bases outside the gene matches. The CDR3 spells CASSLRQGVYEQFF. The CDR3 DNA reads TGTGCCAGCAGCTTGCGACAGGGTGTCTATGAGCAGTTCTTC.

This clone was found a few times. The V gene is TRBV11-2, the J gene TRBJ1-6; the match to TRBD1 covers 9 bases. The CDR3 consists of 15 residues. Germline CDR1 is SGHAT and CDR2 is FQNNGV. V lost 5 bases, J lost 7 bases, and 6 bases stayed unmatched. CDR3 nucleotide sequence: TGTGCCAGCAGCAGGACAGGGGCAGGGAATTCACCCCTCCACTTT. It is translated as CASSRTGAGNSPLHF.

This chain connects TRBV9 to TRBJ1-3, with TRBD1 identical over 7 bases. Looked up from germline, CDR1 is SGDLS and CDR2 is YYNGEE. Losses at the gene ends were 3 bases for V and 0 bases for J; bases not matched to a gene: 9. The length of the CDR3 is 17 residues. The CDR3 loop reads CASSATPQGNSGNTIYF. CDR3 nucleotide sequence: TGTGCCAGCAGCGCAACCCCACAGGGGAACTCTGGAAACACCATATATTTT.

The chain has TRBV7-6 and TRBJ1-3, with 8 bases lining up with TRBD1. The V segment lost 4 bases and the J segment 0 bases; nucleotides outside the gene matches: 5. This CDR3 has 16 amino acids. From germline, CDR1 is SGHVS and CDR2 FNYEAQ. The CDR3 loop is CASSSTGDISGNTIYF. The CDR3 coding sequence is TGTGCCAGCAGCTCGACAGGGGACATCTCTGGAAACACCATATATTTT.

In its sample, this clone was seen a few times. V usage is TRBV6-6 and J usage is TRBJ2-1, with D maybe TRBD1 (5 bases). The V gene lost 2 bases and the J gene lost 7 bases, with 12 bases spanning the gap. This CDR3 region has 14 residues. CDR1 and CDR2 (germline): MNHNY, SVGAGI (reference sequence). CDR3 region: CASSYSDSLNEQFF. As DNA, the CDR3 is TGTGCCAGCAGTTACAGTGACAGTTTAAATGAGCAGTTCTTC.

There are a few counts of this clone. The rearrangement uses TRBV5-1 and TRBJ1-4; 9 nucleotides agree with TRBD1. The germline V gene encodes CDR1 SGHRS and CDR2 YFSETQ. CDR3 size: 15 residues. With V trimmed by 2 bases and J by 8 bases, 7 bases remained unmatched. In nucleotides, the CDR3 is TGCGCCAGCAGCTTTTTTGGACAGGGGAACGAAAAACTGTTTTTT. This gives the protein CASSFFGQGNEKLFF.

This clone turned up a few times. The chain combines TRBV18 with TRBJ2-7, with 8 bases fitting TRBD1. The CDR3 contains 14 residues. Trimming cost V 8 bases and J 4 bases; bases outside gene matches: 10. The germline V gene has CDR1 KGHSH and CDR2 LQKENI. CDR3 region: CASPPRDRPYEQYF. The CDR3 coding sequence is TGTGCCAGCCCCCCCCGGGACAGGCCATACGAGCAGTACTTC.

Regarding this clone: The junction and the germline gene differ at one end; a read error may be behind it. The V and J genes are TRBV28 and TRBJ1-5; the D gene is possibly TRBD1 (5 bases). The CDR3 extends over 17 amino acids. Germline V lookup: CDR1 MDHEN, CDR2 SYDVKM. The CDR3 DNA reads TGTGCCAGCAGTCGCACCCCTTACAGAGCCGTTATCAGGGCCCAGCGTTTT. This translates into CASSRTPYRAVIRAQRF.

This clone occurred a few times. This chain joins TRBV5-4 and TRBJ2-2; 7 positions match TRBD1. This CDR3 spans 16 amino acids. V shed 6 bases, J shed 0 bases, and the junction held 8 bases outside the gene matches. CDR1 is SGHNT and CDR2 is YYREEE in the germline V gene (reference sequence). The CDR3 nucleotides read TGTGCCAGCACCATAGGGGGCACCGCGAACACCGGGGAGCTGTTTTTT. Amino acid sequence: CASTIGGTANTGELFF.

The rearrangement links TRBV2 to TRBJ2-1, with a weak D call TRBD1 (5 bases). Trimming shortened V by 6 bases and J by 9 bases, and 6 bases separated the two germline ends. This CDR3 is 10 amino acids long. Germline V CDR1 and CDR2: SNHLY, FYNNEI. The CDR3 DNA follows: TGTGCCAGCAGAGGGGTTGAGCAGTTCTTC. Amino acid sequence: CASRGVEQFF.

This clone occurred a few times. The J gene is TRBJ2-1, the V gene TRBV5-4; 9 nucleotides line up with TRBD1. This CDR3 has 14 amino acids. Germline CDR1 is SGHNT and CDR2 is YYREEE (reference sequence). Trimming at V came to 2 bases and at J to 8 bases, leaving 5 bases not matched to a gene. CDR3 nucleotides: TGTGCCAGCAGCTTAAGGGACAGGGCGCATGAGCAGTTCTTC. This sequence encodes CASSLRDRAHEQFF. Filled out from reference TRBV5-4 and TRBJ2-1, the complete variable domain reads ETGVTQSPTHLIKTRGQQVTLRCSSQSGHNTVSWYQQALGQGPQFIFQYYREEENGRGNFPPRFSGLQFPNYSSELNVNALELDDSALYLCASSLRDRAHEQFFGPGTRLTVL.

This chain links TRBV5-1 with TRBJ2-7; D perhaps matches TRBD2 (6 bases). From germline, CDR1 is SGHRS and CDR2 YFSETQ. The CDR3 totals 17 residues. The V end lost 5 bases, the J end lost 1 base, and 22 bases lay between the germline ends. CDR3 DNA: TGCGCCAGCAGTACGGGAGACTTAAGGGTTCGGTCCTACGAGCAGTACTTC. It encodes CASSTGDLRVRSYEQYF.

Concerning this clone: The germline gene is not matched at one end of the junction; a read error may be the cause. Other nucleotide sequences in the sample specify the same CDR3. V gene TRBV10-3 combines with J gene TRBJ2-6, with D tentatively TRBD1 (6 bases). Looked up from germline, CDR1 is ENHRY and CDR2 is SYGVKD. The CDR3 totals 17 residues. The CDR3 region has the DNA TGCGCCACTACCCCAGGGGCCCAAAGCTCTGGGGCCAACGTCCTGACTTTC. This translates into CATTPGAQSSGANVLTF.

This clone was seen a few times. The chain employs TRBV7-9 and TRBJ2-7; 7 bases agree with TRBD1. There are 14 residues in the CDR3. Germline V CDR1 and CDR2: SEHNR, FQNEAQ (reference sequence). Losses at the gene ends were 3 bases for V and 4 bases for J; bases not matched to a gene: 6. CDR3 protein: CASSFTGQPYEQYF. The CDR3 bases are TGTGCCAGCAGCTTCACGGGACAGCCATACGAGCAGTACTTC. Together with reference TRBV7-9 and TRBJ2-7, the CDR3 gives the full variable domain: DTGVSQNPRHKITKRGQNVTFRCDPISEHNRLYWYRQTLGQGPEFLTYFQNEAQLEKSRLLSDRFSAERPKGSFSTLEIQRTEQGDSAMYLCASSFTGQPYEQYFGPGTRLTVT.